These 30 T cell receptor beta chains came from one sample sequenced in a study of blood T cell repertoires in COVID-19. Method: immunoSEQ multiplex PCR; TCRdb's copy keeps in-frame clones and lacks some. The table records around 200,000 clones, around nine tenths of them present only once. The sequenced sample consisted of peripheral blood. The source of these receptors is a man aged 35-49 years with active or convalescent COVID-19.

In DNA, the CDR3 is TGTGCCAGCAGGCCGGGACTTGACTATGGCTACACCTTC. Translating it yields CASRPGLDYGYTF. The chain carries TRBV2 and TRBJ1-2; D might be TRBD1 (5 bases). The CDR3 has 13 amino acids. V was clipped by 6 bases and J by 3 bases, with 11 bases between them. The germline V gene has CDR1 SNHLY and CDR2 FYNNEI.

This clone has a handful of counts. V usage is TRBV18 and J usage is TRBJ2-1, with TRBD1 identical over 11 bases. The CDR3 spans 15 residues. The J segment lost 10 bases and the V segment lost 3 bases, leaving 8 bases of the junction unmatched. Germline lookup yields CDR1 KGHSH and CDR2 LQKENI. The CDR3 protein is CASSPQGQGGFEQFF. CDR3 nucleotide sequence: TGTGCCAGCTCACCCCAGGGACAGGGGGGATTCGAGCAGTTCTTC.

The V gene is TRBV11-3, the J gene TRBJ2-3; no clear D gene. This CDR3 has 14 residues. Germline-derived CDR1 and CDR2 are SGHNT and YENEEA. Trimming pared 3 bases from V and 2 bases from J, leaving 9 bases between. The CDR3: CASSFGQNTDTQYF. The CDR3 DNA reads TGTGCCAGCAGCTTTGGTCAGAACACAGATACGCAGTATTTT.

This clone was recorded once. This chain connects TRBV5-1 to TRBJ1-1; tentative D call: TRBD1 (5 bases). The CDR3 is made up of 13 amino acids. From germline, CDR1 is SGHRS and CDR2 YFSETQ. Between the trimmed V and J ends, which lost 6 bases and 5 bases, there was a span of 14 bases. CDR3: CASIPRGPTEAFF. CDR3 DNA sequence: TGCGCCAGCATTCCTAGGGGTCCGACTGAAGCTTTCTTT.

Details on this clone: The junction shows a germline mismatch at one end, possibly a read error. This chain joins TRBV7-7 and TRBJ2-2, with no clear D. CDR3 length equals 15 residues. CDR1 SSHAT and CDR2 FNYEAQ come from the germline V gene (reference sequence). The CDR3 bases are TGTGCTAGCAGCATCAGGTTTGCGAACACCGGGGAGCTGTTTTTT. Residues: CASSIRFANTGELFF.

The chain carries TRBV15 and TRBJ2-3, with D uncertain. Germline lookup yields CDR1 LNHNV and CDR2 YYDKDF (reference sequence). CDR3 length equals 14 residues. Trimming left V 0 bases short and J 9 bases short, with 13 bases between. Written as DNA, the CDR3 is TGTGCCACCAGCAGAGATTTTCCCCAGGCCACGCAGTATTTT. Translating it yields CATSRDFPQATQYF.

The chain employs TRBV27 and TRBJ1-6, with D perhaps TRBD1 (5 bases). With 8 bases removed from V and 3 bases from J, the gap between germline ends came to 14 bases. Germline-derived CDR1 and CDR2 are MNHEY and SMNVEV (reference sequence). The CDR3 length is 15 residues. Written as DNA, the CDR3 is TGTGCCAGCCAGACTAGGACACACTATAATTCACCCCTCCACTTT. Protein: CASQTRTHYNSPLHF.

The chain carries TRBV30 and TRBJ1-2; D is ambiguous. Germline loops: CDR1 GTSNPN, CDR2 SVGIG (reference sequence). The CDR3 has 13 residues. V was pared by 5 bases and J by 1 base, with 11 bases between. Written as DNA, the CDR3 is TGTGCCTGGTCCCTCAGGAATAACTATGGCTACACCTTC. It is translated as CAWSLRNNYGYTF.

The V and J genes are TRBV25-1 and TRBJ2-3, with 10 positions matching TRBD2. The CDR3 has 17 amino acids. In germline, CDR1 is MGHDK, CDR2 SYGVNS. V trimming: 2 bases; J trimming: 1 base; junction bases outside the gene matches: 6. CDR3 loop: CASSEGRLAGGTDTQYF. The CDR3 nucleotides read TGTGCCAGCAGTGAAGGGCGGCTAGCGGGGGGCACAGATACGCAGTATTTT. The full variable domain, completed using reference TRBV25-1 and TRBJ2-3, is EADIYQTPRYLVIGTGKKITLECSQTMGHDKMYWYQQDPGMELHLIHYSYGVNSTEKGDLSSESTVSRIRTEHFPLTLESARPSHTSQYLCASSEGRLAGGTDTQYFGPGTRLTVL.

The V and J genes are TRBV5-1 and TRBJ2-4, with D unresolved. The length of the CDR3 is 15 residues. Germline CDR1 is SGHRS and CDR2 is YFSETQ. Deletions cut 0 bases from V and 3 bases from J, with 10 bases between. Here the CDR3 reads CASSLADPGKNIQYF. The CDR3 nucleotides read TGCGCCAGCAGCTTGGCTGATCCAGGCAAAAACATTCAGTACTTC. Supplemented by reference TRBV5-1 and TRBJ2-4, the full variable domain reads KAGVTQTPRYLIKTRGQQVTLSCSPISGHRSVSWYQQTPGQGLQFLFEYFSETQRNKGNFPGRFSGRQFSNSRSEMNVSTLELGDSALYLCASSLADPGKNIQYFGAGTRLSVL.

This clone showed up just once. One end of the junction does not line up with germline, which may come from a read error. The CDR3 loop reads CASNLDGRYYGYTF. CDR3 coding DNA: TGTGCCAGCAACTTGGACGGGAGGTACTATGGCTACACCTTC. V usage is TRBV5-4 and J usage is TRBJ1-2; D uncertain. The CDR3 is 14 amino acids. Germline CDR1 SGHNT, CDR2 YYREEE (reference sequence).

This chain joins TRBV5-6 and TRBJ1-2; no clear D gene. Germline V CDR1 and CDR2: SGHDT, YYEEEE. Trimming took 1 base from V and 0 from J, leaving 4 bases between them. There are 13 residues in the CDR3. The CDR3 DNA reads as TGTGCCAGCAGCTTGTCAGCTAACTATGGCTACACCTTC. This gives the protein CASSLSANYGYTF.

The chain carries TRBV27 and TRBJ1-4; possibly TRBD1 for D (6 bases). CDR3 length: 14 residues. Germline assignment: CDR1 MNHEY and CDR2 SMNVEV (reference sequence). V dropped 4 bases and J dropped 7 bases, with 13 bases sitting between them. Written as DNA, the CDR3 is TGTGCCAGCAGTTCGTACAGGGAGGGTGAAAAACTGTTTTTT. This codes for CASSSYREGEKLFF.

The rearrangement uses TRBV6-5 and TRBJ1-5, with 7 bases fitting TRBD1. This CDR3 contains 15 residues. Germline assignment: CDR1 MNHEY and CDR2 SVGAGI. J gave up 3 bases and V 7 bases, and 9 bases lay outside the gene matches. This CDR3 is CASNPDRVVNQPQHF. The DNA for the CDR3 is TGTGCCAGCAACCCCGACAGGGTAGTCAATCAGCCCCAGCATTTT.

This clone was observed once. In nucleotides, the CDR3 is TGTGCCAGCAGCGCCAGTCAGGGGGCTCCTGAGCAGTACTTC. Translated, it gives CASSASQGAPEQYF. This chain uses TRBV7-3 with TRBJ2-7; 8 nucleotides match TRBD1. V was pared by 5 bases and J by 7 bases, with 10 bases of the junction left unmatched. The CDR3 is made up of 14 amino acids. The germline V gene encodes CDR1 SGHTA and CDR2 FQGTGA.

This chain joins TRBV5-4 and TRBJ1-6; D is unclear. Per the germline V gene, CDR1 is SGHNT and CDR2 is YYREEE (reference sequence). The CDR3 contains 16 residues. V dropped 9 bases and J dropped 7 bases, with 23 bases sitting between them. The CDR3 nucleotides read TGTGCCACCACTCGGGATATGAAGAGCGGGAATTCACCCCTCCACTTT. Its protein is CATTRDMKSGNSPLHF.

The CDR3 is CASGLVWGQTLAKNIQYF. The CDR3 DNA reads TGTGCTAGTGGTTTGGTATGGGGGCAGACCTTAGCCAAAAACATTCAGTACTTC. This chain joins TRBV12-5 and TRBJ2-4; D may be TRBD1 (6 bases). The CDR3 extends over 18 amino acids. Germline loops: CDR1 LGHNT, CDR2 FRNRAP. V was shortened by 0 bases and J by 0 bases, with 15 bases between the two germline ends.

J is TRBJ2-5 and V is TRBV2, with 8 bases that match TRBD2. Germline loops: CDR1 SNHLY, CDR2 FYNNEI. The CDR3 has 12 amino acids. With 11 bases clipped from V and 5 bases from J, the junction kept 7 bases outside the gene matches. CDR3: CAGSRGGETQYF. The CDR3 DNA sequence: TGTGCCGGCTCGCGCGGGGGGGAGACCCAGTACTTC.

The chain employs TRBV4-1 and TRBJ2-7; D perhaps matches TRBD2 (6 bases). V was clipped by 0 bases and J by 3 bases, with 9 bases between them. CDR3 length: 14 residues. Germline V gene data show CDR1 as MGHRA and CDR2 as YSYEKL. The CDR3 DNA reads as TGCGCCAGCAGCCAAGATCAGGGAGGCTACGAGCAGTACTTC. This codes for CASSQDQGGYEQYF.

This clone was observed a handful of times. The chain recombines TRBV6-5 with TRBJ2-7; 11 nucleotides agree with TRBD2. J lost 2 bases, V lost 6 bases, and 3 bases had no gene match. Germline CDR1 and CDR2: MNHEY and SVGAGI. The CDR3 has 14 amino acids. The CDR3 is CASSLSGGAYEQYF. The CDR3 region has the DNA TGTGCCAGCAGCCTTAGCGGGGGGGCCTACGAGCAGTACTTC.

The chain recombines TRBV4-1 with TRBJ2-7, with 13 positions matching TRBD2. V was clipped by 4 bases and J by 5 bases; unmatched bases: 5. The germline CDR1 and CDR2 sequences are MGHRA and YSYEKL. This CDR3 has 15 amino acids. CDR3 coding DNA: TGCGCCAGCAGCCTGGGACTAGCGGGGAGGGACGAGCAGTACTTC. It encodes CASSLGLAGRDEQYF.

This clone appeared once. The chain recombines TRBV19 with TRBJ1-5, with D maybe TRBD1 (6 bases). The CDR3 covers 15 residues. The germline V gene encodes CDR1 LNHDA and CDR2 SQIVND (reference sequence). The germline V and J ends were trimmed by 7 bases and 7 bases, with 20 bases remaining between them. CDR3: CASNESPRGRQPQHF. The CDR3 DNA reads as TGTGCCAGTAACGAAAGTCCCAGGGGCAGGCAGCCCCAGCATTTT.

This clone was observed a handful of times. This chain connects TRBV28 to TRBJ1-2; D gene uncertain. Germline V gene lookup returns CDR1 MDHEN and CDR2 SYDVKM. The CDR3 is 12 residues long. V was clipped by 2 bases and J by 8 bases, with 9 bases between them. Written as DNA, the CDR3 is TGTGCCAGCAGTTTAGAGGGCCGCGGCTACACCTTC. Translation gives CASSLEGRGYTF.

V and J are TRBV11-2 and TRBJ2-1, with 7 bases identical to TRBD2. V was pared by 2 bases and J by 9 bases, with 10 bases of the junction left unmatched. Per germline, CDR1 SGHAT and CDR2 FQNNGV. CDR3 length: 15 residues. The CDR3 bases are TGTGCCAGCAGCTTACGGCATTTGGGGGGGAGTGAGCAGTTCTTC. Its translation: CASSLRHLGGSEQFF.

This chain connects TRBV2 to TRBJ1-5, with TRBD1 matching over 11 bases. V shed 5 bases, J shed 4 bases, and the junction held 4 bases outside the gene matches. Germline V gene sequence: CDR1 SNHLY, CDR2 FYNNEI. The CDR3 runs 15 residues. This CDR3 reads CASSSDRGLNQPQHF. Written as DNA, the CDR3 is TGTGCCAGCAGTTCGGACAGGGGGCTTAATCAGCCCCAGCATTTT.

J is TRBJ1-5 and V is TRBV20-1, with D hard to call. The ends were cut back, 3 bases at V and 3 bases at J, with 12 bases in the middle. The V gene's germline CDR1 is DFQATT and CDR2 SNEGSKA (reference sequence). The CDR3 is 14 residues long. The CDR3, as DNA: TGCAGTGCTAGTGCAGGAGCGGACAATCAGCCCCAGCATTTT. Its translation: CSASAGADNQPQHF.

The chain combines TRBV6-1 with TRBJ1-5, with a possible D match to TRBD1 (5 bases). V was pared by 2 bases and J by 5 bases, with 10 bases between. Germline V gene data show CDR1 as MNHNS and CDR2 as SASEGT. CDR3 size: 14 residues. The DNA for the CDR3 is TGTGCCAGCAGTGAACAGGGTAGGCATCAGCCCCAGCATTTT. Protein product: CASSEQGRHQPQHF.

J is TRBJ1-4 and V is TRBV7-9; no definite D call. Germline CDR1 is SEHNR and CDR2 is FQNEAQ (reference sequence). Trimming pared 5 bases from V and 2 bases from J, leaving 6 bases between. The CDR3 has 13 residues. CDR3 protein: CASSPITNEKLFF. CDR3 DNA: TGTGCCAGCAGCCCCATCACTAATGAAAAACTGTTTTTT.

This clone was recorded a few times. The chain carries TRBV19 and TRBJ1-6, with D unclear. The germline V gene encodes CDR1 LNHDA and CDR2 SQIVND (reference sequence). There are 13 residues in the CDR3. Trimming took 5 bases from V and 6 from J, leaving 8 bases between them. CDR3 DNA: TGTGCCAGTAGTCGGCGGATTAATTCACCCCTCCACTTT. Protein: CASSRRINSPLHF.

The chain links TRBV7-8 to TRBJ1-5; weak D call: TRBD1 (5 bases). Germline CDR1 is SGHVS and CDR2 is FQNEAQ. The CDR3 is 16 residues long. V dropped 5 bases and J dropped 0 bases, with 14 bases sitting between them. The CDR3 loop reads CASSRDRPYSNQPQHF. In DNA form, the CDR3 reads TGTGCCAGCAGCCGAGACAGACCCTATAGCAATCAGCCCCAGCATTTT.